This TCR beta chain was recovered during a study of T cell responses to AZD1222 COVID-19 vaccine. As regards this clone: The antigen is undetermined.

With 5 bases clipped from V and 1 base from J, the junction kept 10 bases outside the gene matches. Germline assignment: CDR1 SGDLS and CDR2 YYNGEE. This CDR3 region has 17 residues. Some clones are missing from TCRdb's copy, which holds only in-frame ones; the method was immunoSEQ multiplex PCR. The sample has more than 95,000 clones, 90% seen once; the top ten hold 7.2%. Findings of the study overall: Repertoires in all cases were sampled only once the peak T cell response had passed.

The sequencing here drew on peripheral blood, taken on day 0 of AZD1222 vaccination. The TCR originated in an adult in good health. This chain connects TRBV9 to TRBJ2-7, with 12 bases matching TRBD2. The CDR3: CASSRLAGALESYEQYF. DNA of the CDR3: TGTGCCAGCAGTCGACTAGCGGGAGCGTTAGAGTCCTACGAGCAGTACTTC.